Listed below are T cell receptor beta chains from one sample, sequenced in a study of response to subunit inactivated influenza vaccine. TCRdb processed the RT-PCR reads anew with MiXCR; each CDR3 protein has one entry. The sample contains 550,000 to 800,000 distinct CDR3 sequences, approximately 14% of which appear only once. The sequenced sample was PBMCs from blood, obtained less than 13 days after vaccination. These receptors were taken from a middle-aged man who received an inactivated influenza vaccine. CDR3s include the opening cysteine and the closing phenylalanine or tryptophan. D genes are given only for firm matches. Clone size is not always given. Where it is, it says once, few, many or a class for expanded clones.

CDR3nt | CDR3aa | abundance | d_gene | j_gene | v_gene
TGTGCCAGCAGCCACCTAGGACTAGCGGGAGCCAATGAGCAGTTCTTC | CASSHLGLAGANEQFF | many | TRBD2 | TRBJ2-1 | TRBV7-2
TGTGCCAGCAGCTTTGGGGCCCTGCGACATCCCTACGAGCAGTACTTC | CASSFGALRHPYEQYF | few | NA | TRBJ2-7 | TRBV7-6
TGTGCCAGCAGTTTCCAAAGGGCCGGCAAAGCTTTCTTT | CASSFQRAGKAFF | few | NA | TRBJ1-1 | TRBV28
TGTGCCAGCAGTGCCCACTATGCAGGTGAGCAGTTCTTC | CASSAHYAGEQFF | few | NA | TRBJ2-1 | TRBV6-2/TRBV6-3
TGTGCCATCAGTTCGGGTACTGGGCGGGACACAGATACGCAGTATTTT | CAISSGTGRDTDTQYF | NA | NA | TRBJ2-3 | TRBV10-3
TGTGCCAGCAGTTATACGGACCAGACGAGGGAGACCCAGTACTTC | CASSYTDQTRETQYF | NA | NA | TRBJ2-5 | TRBV6-2/TRBV6-3
TGCAGCGTTGAAGATTCGGGGACGTTATGGACCCAGTACTTC | CSVEDSGTLWTQYF | few | NA | TRBJ2-5 | TRBV29-1
TGCGCCAGCAGGGAGGCGGGGGGTTTCACCTCCGAGCAGTACTTC | CASREAGGFTSEQYF | NA | TRBD2 | TRBJ2-7 | TRBV5-1
TGCAGTGCTAGAGACGGCGGGAGGGCCTTCAATGAGCAGTACTTC | CSARDGGRAFNEQYF | NA | TRBD2 | TRBJ2-7 | TRBV20-1
TGTGCCAGCAGCTTAGCCGGGACAGGCTCCTACGTGCAGTACTTC | CASSLAGTGSYVQYF | NA | TRBD1 | TRBJ2-7 | TRBV11-1
TGTGCCAGCATCGGGGGGGGCGAGCAGTACTTC | CASIGGGEQYF | few | TRBD2 | TRBJ2-7 | TRBV2
TGTGCCAGCAGCTTAGTTCCCTCCGGGGCGTACGAGCAGTACTTC | CASSLVPSGAYEQYF | few | NA | TRBJ2-7 | TRBV7-9
TGCAGTGCTAACCGCGGGACTAAAGAGACCCAGTACTTC | CSANRGTKETQYF | NA | TRBD2 | TRBJ2-5 | TRBV20-1
TGTGCCAGCAGCCCCCCCGTGGGGTTCCTTACCTACGAGCAGTACTTC | CASSPPVGFLTYEQYF | few | NA | TRBJ2-7 | TRBV6-2/TRBV6-3
TGCAGTGCTAGAGTGGGTTCAGAGACCCAGTACTTC | CSARVGSETQYF | few | NA | TRBJ2-5 | TRBV20-1
TGTGCCAGTAGTATCGGAGTGGGGGGTACCTACGAGCAGTACTTC | CASSIGVGGTYEQYF | few | NA | TRBJ2-7 | TRBV19
TGTGCCAGCAGCTTACTGCAGGTCAGAGAGACCCAGTACTTC | CASSLLQVRETQYF | few | NA | TRBJ2-5 | TRBV7-9